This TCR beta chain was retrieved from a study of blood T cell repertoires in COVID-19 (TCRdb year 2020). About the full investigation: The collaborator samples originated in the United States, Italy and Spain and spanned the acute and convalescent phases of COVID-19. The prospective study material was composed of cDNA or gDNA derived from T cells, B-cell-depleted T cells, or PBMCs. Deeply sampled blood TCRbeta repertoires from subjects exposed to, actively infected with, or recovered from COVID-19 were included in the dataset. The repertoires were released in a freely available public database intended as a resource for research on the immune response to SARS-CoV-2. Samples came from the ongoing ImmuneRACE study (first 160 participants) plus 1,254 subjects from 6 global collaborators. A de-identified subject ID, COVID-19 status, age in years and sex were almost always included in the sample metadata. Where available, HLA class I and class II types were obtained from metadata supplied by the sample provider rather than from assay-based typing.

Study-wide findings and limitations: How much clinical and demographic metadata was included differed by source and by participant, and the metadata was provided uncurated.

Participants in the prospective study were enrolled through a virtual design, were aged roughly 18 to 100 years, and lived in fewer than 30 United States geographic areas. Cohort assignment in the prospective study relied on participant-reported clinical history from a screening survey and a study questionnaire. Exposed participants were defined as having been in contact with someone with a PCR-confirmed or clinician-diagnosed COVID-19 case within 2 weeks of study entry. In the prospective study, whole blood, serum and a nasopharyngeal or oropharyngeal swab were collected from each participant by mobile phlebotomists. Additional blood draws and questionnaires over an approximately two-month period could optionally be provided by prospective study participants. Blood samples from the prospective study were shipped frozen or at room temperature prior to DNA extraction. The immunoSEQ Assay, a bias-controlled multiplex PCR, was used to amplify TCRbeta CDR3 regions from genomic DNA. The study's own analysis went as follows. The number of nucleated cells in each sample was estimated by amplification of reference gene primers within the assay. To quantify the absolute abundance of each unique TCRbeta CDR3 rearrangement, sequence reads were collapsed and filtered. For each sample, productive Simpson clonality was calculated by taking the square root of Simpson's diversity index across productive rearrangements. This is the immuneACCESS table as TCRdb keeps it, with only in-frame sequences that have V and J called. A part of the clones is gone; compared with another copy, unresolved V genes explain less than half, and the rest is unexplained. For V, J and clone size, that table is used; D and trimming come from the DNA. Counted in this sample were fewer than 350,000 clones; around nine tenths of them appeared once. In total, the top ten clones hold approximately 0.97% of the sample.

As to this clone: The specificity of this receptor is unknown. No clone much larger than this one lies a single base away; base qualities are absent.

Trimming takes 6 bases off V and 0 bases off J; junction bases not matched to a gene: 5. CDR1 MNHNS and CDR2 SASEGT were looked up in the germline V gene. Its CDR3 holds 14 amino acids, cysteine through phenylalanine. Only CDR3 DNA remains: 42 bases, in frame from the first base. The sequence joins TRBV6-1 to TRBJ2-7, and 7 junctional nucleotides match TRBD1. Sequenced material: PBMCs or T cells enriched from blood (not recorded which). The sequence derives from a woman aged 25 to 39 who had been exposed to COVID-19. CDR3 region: CASRRDSTSYEQYF. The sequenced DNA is TGTGCCAGCAGGAGGGACAGCACCTCCTACGAGCAGTACTTC.